Described below is a single T cell receptor (beta chain) sequence and its context. Clinical histories supplied by participants themselves formed the basis of cohort assignment. Symptom resolution, clearance, or two negative PCRs marked the recovered donors of Cohort 3. Sequencing was performed with immunoSEQ multiplex PCR; in TCRdb, only in-frame clones are kept and a portion is missing. The table lists about 160,000 clones, about 85% of them singletons, with nearly 8% in the top ten. The data are from a study of blood T cell repertoires in COVID-19. Study background: T cells, B-cell-depleted T cells, or PBMCs provided the cDNA or gDNA that served as material.

Trimming took 0 bases from V and 5 from J, leaving 4 bases between them. The CDR3 runs to 12 residues. The sequence was collected from a woman aged 45 to 65 who had recovered from COVID-19. This sequence joins TRBV12-3 or TRBV12-4 and TRBJ2-5; D remains ambiguous. Source material: PBMCs or T cells enriched from blood (not recorded which). The CDR3 DNA reads as TGTGCCAGCAGTTTAGCGCGGGAGACCCAGTACTTC. It translates to CASSLARETQYF.